This T cell receptor (beta chain) was documented in a study of T cell clonality in common variable immunodeficiency (dated by TCRdb to the mid-2010s). On the study overall, not on this receptor specifically: CVID subjects shared fewer TCRbeta clones with each other than healthy controls did (p < 0.0001). Although equal DNA input was used, an average of about 81,820 unique sequences per sample was obtained for controls, compared with some 30,000 for CVID samples. Fewer deletions and N-nucleotide insertions were reportedly observed in CVID TCRbeta sequences, and highly modified clones with 13 or more V deletions were reportedly absent from CVID TCRbeta sequences. Patient heterogeneity within the CVID cohort put limits on correlating repertoire features with clinical complications. TCRbeta clonality was higher in CVID subjects than in healthy controls (t-test p = 0.018), and the increase was most characteristic of about a third of subjects. It was noted by the authors that sequencing of the repertoires of T cell subpopulations would be needed to clarify the cause of the increased clonality in CVID.

Most CVID patients and most healthy controls were of Caucasian heritage. Heparinized peripheral whole blood samples of about 5 to 8.5 ml were collected from each donor. Genomic DNA from adults with common variable immune deficiency (CVID) and from healthy adult controls was used to sequence TCRbeta CDR3 repertoires. The control group comprised about 22 healthy adult volunteers, about 12 female and around ten male, aged roughly 23 to 70 years with a mean age of around 37. To isolate peripheral blood mononuclear cells, diluted blood was subjected to density centrifugation over Hypaque 1077 or Ficoll-Paque. Genomic DNA was obtained from unsorted mononuclear cells using either Qiagen column purification or a centrifugation-based method. Including the terminal cysteine and phenylalanine, the CDR3 comprises 14 residues. Shown are 33 bases from within the CDR3, in frame from base 1. CDR1 and CDR2 (LNHNV, YYDKDF) derive from the germline V gene (reference sequence). V is clipped by 1 base and J by 4 bases, and the sequence between their germline boundaries is 10 bases long.

This clone was recorded many times. Its antigen remains unidentified. With the read ending 3 residues before the CDR3 end, the germline J gene is used to fill in that end. For sequencing, equivalent amounts of genomic DNA were input from CVID and control samples. For every sample, a 60 bp segment covering the rearranged TCRbeta CDR3 region was amplified and then sequenced. TCRbeta amplification used the immunoSEQ assay, a bias-corrected multiplex PCR with high-throughput sequencing. In the authors' own workflow: Every unique nucleotide sequence was considered a clone and was annotated with V, D and J genes, copy number and frequency. Sequences were labeled productive if in frame, and non-productive if out of frame or containing stop codons. As previously described, clonality was calculated on the basis of Shannon's entropy. The predicted amino acid sequences of productive clones were used to derive the mean CDR3 Kyte-Doolittle hydropathy. Using the R hclust function, scaled V gene usage was clustered hierarchically with Manhattan distance and complete linkage. Sharing of clones by CDR3 amino acid sequence was evaluated by resampling 12 repertoires per group over 100 rounds. The repertoires were searched for around 72 published EBV-specific and 245 published CMV-specific TCRbeta sequences. Analysis left out two CVID samples that produced under 10,000 sequences, so 40 to 45 CVID repertoires remained. In TCRdb, the immuneACCESS table is reduced to in-frame sequences with V and J assigned. These tables do not hold every clone; where another copy was compared, an unresolved V gene accounts for under half, and the others remain unexplained. V and J calls plus clone size are reproduced from that table; the DNA served to infer D and trimming. This sample was tabulated with 40,000 to 50,000 clones, among which there are no singletons. The leading ten clones occupy about 10% of the sample.

This receptor was obtained from a person aged 18 to 75 in good health. Sequences were obtained from peripheral blood mononuclear cells. The chain links TRBV15 with TRBJ2-5; TRBD1 might be the D gene, on 5 matching bases. The DNA read from the CDR3 is TGTGCCACCAGCAGAGCGACAGTTCGAGAGACC. Translated, this is CATSRATVRET. The complete CDR3 sequence is CATSRATVRETQYF.